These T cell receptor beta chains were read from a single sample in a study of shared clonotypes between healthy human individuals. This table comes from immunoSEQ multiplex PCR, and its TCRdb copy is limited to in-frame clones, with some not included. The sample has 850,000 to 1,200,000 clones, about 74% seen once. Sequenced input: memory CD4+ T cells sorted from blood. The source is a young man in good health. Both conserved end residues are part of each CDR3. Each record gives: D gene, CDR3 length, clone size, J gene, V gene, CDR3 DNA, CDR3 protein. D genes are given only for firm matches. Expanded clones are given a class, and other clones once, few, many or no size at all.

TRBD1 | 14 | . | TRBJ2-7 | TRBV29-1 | TGCAGCGTTGGTTCCGGGACAGGGTTCTACGAGCAGTACTTC | CSVGSGTGFYEQYF
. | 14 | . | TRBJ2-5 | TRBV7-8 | TGTGCCAGCAGCTTAGCGACTGGGGCCAGGACCCAGTACTTC | CASSLATGARTQYF
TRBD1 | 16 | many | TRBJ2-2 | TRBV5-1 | TGCGCCAGCAGCTTGGGACAGGGACAAGGCACCGGGGAGCTGTTTTTT | CASSLGQGQGTGELFF
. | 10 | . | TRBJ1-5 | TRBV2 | TGTGCCAGCAGTGTAGGGCCCCAGCATTTT | CASSVGPQHF
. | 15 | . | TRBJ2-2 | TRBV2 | TGTGCCAGCAGTGGGGCAGGGCCGAACACCGGGGAGCTGTTTTTT | CASSGAGPNTGELFF
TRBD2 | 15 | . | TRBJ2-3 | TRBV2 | TGTGCCAGCACCAGGCGGGAGGAAAGCACAGATACGCAGTATTTT | CASTRREESTDTQYF
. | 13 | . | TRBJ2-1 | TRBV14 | TGTGCCAGCAGCCAAGATCTTTCTACTGAGCAGTTCTTC | CASSQDLSTEQFF
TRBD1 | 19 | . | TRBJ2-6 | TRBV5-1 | TGCGCCAGCAGCCTTCAGGATAGGGGGCTAGTTAGTGGGGCCAACGTCCTGACTTTC | CASSLQDRGLVSGANVLTF
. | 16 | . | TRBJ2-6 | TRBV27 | TGTGCCAGCAGTTCATTGGTAGGGGAAGGGGCCAACGTCCTGACTTTC | CASSSLVGEGANVLTF
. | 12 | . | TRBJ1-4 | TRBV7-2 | TGTGCCAGCCAGAGGCGGGCTGAAAAACTGTTTTTT | CASQRRAEKLFF
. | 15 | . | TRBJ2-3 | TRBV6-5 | TGTGCCAGCAGGACTGGCGGGGCCCGACGGGATACGCAGTATTTT | CASRTGGARRDTQYF
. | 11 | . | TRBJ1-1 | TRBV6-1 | TGTGCCAGCAGTGTGATTAATGAAGCTTTCTTT | CASSVINEAFF
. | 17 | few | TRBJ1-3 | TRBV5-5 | TGTGCCAGCAGCTTGGCTCCGGGGGCAGTGTCTGGAAACACCATATATTTT | CASSLAPGAVSGNTIYF
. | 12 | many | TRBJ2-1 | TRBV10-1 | TGCGCCACCTCGCGGTCTGGTGGCGAGCAGTTCTTC | CATSRSGGEQFF
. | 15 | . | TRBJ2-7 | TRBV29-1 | TGCAGCGTGCAACTCGCCCGCCGAAGCTCCTACGAGCAGTACTTC | CSVQLARRSSYEQYF
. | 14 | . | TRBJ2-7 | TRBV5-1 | TGCGCCAGCAGCTTGGCCAGGGGAGACTACGAGCAGTACTTC | CASSLARGDYEQYF
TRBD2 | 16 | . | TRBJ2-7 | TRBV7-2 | TGTGCCAGCAGCCCTAGGGCTAGCGGGAGGAACAACGAGCAGTACTTC | CASSPRASGRNNEQYF
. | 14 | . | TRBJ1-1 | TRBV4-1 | TGCGCCAGCAGGGAGCTAAATATGAACACTGAAGCTTTCTTT | CASRELNMNTEAFF
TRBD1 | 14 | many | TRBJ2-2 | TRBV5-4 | TGTGCCAGCAGCTCAGGGGACAGATCCGGGGAGCTGTTTTTT | CASSSGDRSGELFF
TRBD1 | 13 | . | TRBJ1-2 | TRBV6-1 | TGTGCCAGCAGTGACAGGGGGGATTATGGCTACACCTTC | CASSDRGDYGYTF
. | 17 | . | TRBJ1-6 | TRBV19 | TGTGCCAGTAAGAAGGACCCGACGGGGGGTCATAATTCACCCCTCCACTTT | CASKKDPTGGHNSPLHF
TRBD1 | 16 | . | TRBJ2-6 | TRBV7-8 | TGTGCCGGGGCCGGGGACAGGGGGTCTAGGGCCAACGTCCTGACTTTC | CAGAGDRGSRANVLTF
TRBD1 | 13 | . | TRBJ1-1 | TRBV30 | TGTGCCTGGGAGGGACAGCAGAACACTGAAGCTTTCTTT | CAWEGQQNTEAFF
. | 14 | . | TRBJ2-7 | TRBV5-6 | TGTGCCAGCAGCTTGCCTGCGGGAACCTACGAGCAGTACTTC | CASSLPAGTYEQYF
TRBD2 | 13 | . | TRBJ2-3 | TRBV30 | TGTGCCTGGAATCCAGCGGGAGTAGATACGCAGTATTTT | CAWNPAGVDTQYF
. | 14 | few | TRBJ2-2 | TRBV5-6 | TGTGCCAGCAGCTGGGGGTCCACCACCGGGGAGCTGTTTTTT | CASSWGSTTGELFF
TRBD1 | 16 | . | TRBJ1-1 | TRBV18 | TGTGCCAGCTCCTCAACCACAGGGGGCGCAGCCACTGAAGCTTTCTTT | CASSSTTGGAATEAFF
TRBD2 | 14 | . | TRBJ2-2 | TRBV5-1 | TGCGCCAGCAGCGGACTAGCAAGCACCGGGGAGCTGTTTTTT | CASSGLASTGELFF
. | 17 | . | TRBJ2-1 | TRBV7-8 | TGTGCCAGCAGCTTAGGACAGGTGAATAGCTTGTACAATGAGCAGTTCTTC | CASSLGQVNSLYNEQFF
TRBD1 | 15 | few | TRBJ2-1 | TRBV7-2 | TGTGCCAGCAGCTCAGACAGGGGGCGCCGATATGAGCAGTTCTTC | CASSSDRGRRYEQFF
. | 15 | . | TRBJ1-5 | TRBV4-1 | TGCGCCAGCAGCCCGGGACACCATGAATATCAGCCCCAGCATTTT | CASSPGHHEYQPQHF
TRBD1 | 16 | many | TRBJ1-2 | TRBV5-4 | TGTGCCAGCAGCCCGCAAATGTCGACAGGGGGACATGGCTACACCTTC | CASSPQMSTGGHGYTF
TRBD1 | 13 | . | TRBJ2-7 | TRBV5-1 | TGCGCCAGCAGGCTAACAGGGGGCTACGAGCAGTACTTC | CASRLTGGYEQYF
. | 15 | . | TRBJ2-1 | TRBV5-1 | TGCGCCAGCAGCTTACAGGACCCCTCCCGGAGTGAGCAGTTCTTC | CASSLQDPSRSEQFF
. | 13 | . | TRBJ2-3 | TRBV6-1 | TGTGCCAGCAGACAGGGTGTGACAGATACGCAGTATTTT | CASRQGVTDTQYF
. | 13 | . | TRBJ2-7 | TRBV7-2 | TGTGCCAGCAGCTTAGAGGGCCCCTACGAGCAGTACTTC | CASSLEGPYEQYF
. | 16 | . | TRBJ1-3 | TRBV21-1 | TGTGCCAGCAGCAAAGTCGGACGGTACTCTGGAAACACCATATATTTT | CASSKVGRYSGNTIYF
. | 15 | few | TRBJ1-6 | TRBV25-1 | TGTGCCAGCAGTGAATCGGGGCAGGGAAATTCACCCCTCCACTTT | CASSESGQGNSPLHF
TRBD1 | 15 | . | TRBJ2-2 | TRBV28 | TGTGCCAGCAGTTGGTCAGGGGGCTCGGCCGGGGAGCTGTTTTTT | CASSWSGGSAGELFF
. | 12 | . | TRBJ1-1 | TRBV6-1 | TGTGCCAGCAGGCGGGACCCCCAAGTGGCTTTCTTT | CASRRDPQVAFF
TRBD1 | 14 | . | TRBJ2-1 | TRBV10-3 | TGTGCCATCAGTCGACAGGGGGTTGTCAATGAGCAGTTCTTC | CAISRQGVVNEQFF
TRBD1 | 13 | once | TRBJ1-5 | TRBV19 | TGTGCCAGCCGGGACAGGGGTGATCAGCCCCAGCATTTT | CASRDRGDQPQHF
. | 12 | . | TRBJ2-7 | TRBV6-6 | TGTGCCAGCAGTCCTGGTTCCTACGAGCAGTACTTC | CASSPGSYEQYF
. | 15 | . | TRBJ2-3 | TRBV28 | TGTGCCAGCAGTTTTTTTAGGGCCAGCACAGATACGCAGTATTTT | CASSFFRASTDTQYF
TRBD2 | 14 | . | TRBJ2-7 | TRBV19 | TGTGCCAGTAGCGTTAGCGGGGGGTACTACGAGCAGTACTTC | CASSVSGGYYEQYF
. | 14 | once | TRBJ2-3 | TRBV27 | TGTGCCAGCAGTTCCCCCTCATACACAGATACGCAGTATTTT | CASSSPSYTDTQYF
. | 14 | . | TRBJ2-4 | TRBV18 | TGTGCCAGCTCACCACAGTCCACAGCATACATTCAGTACTTC | CASSPQSTAYIQYF